A single sample gave rise to the 8 T cell receptor beta chains below, sequenced in a study of cytomegalovirus exposure and HLA in healthy donors. Researchers ran the PCR with 60 Vbeta and 13 Jbeta primers. The data were produced by immunoSEQ multiplex PCR, yet TCRdb's version contains in-frame clones alone and is incomplete. The data contain 150,000 to 200,000 clones, about 78% of them singletons. The sample was PBMCs. The receptors derive from a man between 35 and 55 years old in good health and CMV-seronegative.

This chain links TRBV15 with TRBJ2-7, with unresolved D. V was cut by 0 bases and J by 4 bases, with 4 bases left in between. The length of the CDR3 is 12 residues. The germline gives CDR1 LNHNV, CDR2 YYDKDF (reference sequence). The CDR3 is CATSRDGYEQYF. The CDR3 DNA sequence: TGTGCCACCAGCAGAGACGGTTACGAGCAGTACTTC.

J is TRBJ2-5 and V is TRBV6-1, with 11 nucleotides matching TRBD2. Losses at the gene ends were 4 bases for V and 4 bases for J; bases not matched to a gene: 5. CDR1 and CDR2 (germline): MNHNS, SASEGT. CDR3 size: 15 residues. Here the CDR3 reads CASSVAGGIGETQYF. The CDR3 bases are TGTGCCAGCAGTGTAGCGGGGGGGATAGGAGAGACCCAGTACTTC.

A word on this clone: Other DNA sequences in this specimen translate into the identical CDR3. The V call is TRBV18, the J call TRBJ1-1; 7 nucleotides align to TRBD1. The CDR3 runs 13 residues. The germline gives CDR1 KGHSH, CDR2 LQKENI. J lost 1 base, V lost 6 bases, and 2 bases had no gene match. The CDR3 DNA sequence: TGTGCCAGCTCCCAGGGGGAGAACACTGAAGCTTTCTTT. This codes for CASSQGENTEAFF.

The chain is built from TRBV6-1 and TRBJ2-1, with 8 bases lining up with TRBD1. The CDR3 loop spans 15 amino acids. CDR1 is MNHNS and CDR2 is SASEGT in the germline V gene. V lost 2 bases, J lost 6 bases, and 6 bases stayed unmatched. The CDR3 loop reads CASSEMGRGPNEQFF. The DNA for the CDR3 is TGTGCCAGCAGTGAAATGGGCAGGGGGCCCAATGAGCAGTTCTTC.

The V call is TRBV7-9, the J call TRBJ2-1, with 10 bases that match TRBD2. V lost 6 bases and J lost 5; bases outside the gene matches: 7. Germline V gives CDR1 SEHNR, CDR2 FQNEAQ (reference sequence). This CDR3 is built from 15 residues. DNA of the CDR3: TGTGCCAGCAGGACCATAGCGGGAGGCGACAATGAGCAGTTCTTC. Amino acids: CASRTIAGGDNEQFF.

The gene calls are TRBV5-1 and TRBJ2-7; D not certain. V lost 3 bases to trimming and J lost 4 bases, with 11 bases between them. Germline V gene data show CDR1 as SGHRS and CDR2 as YFSETQ. This CDR3 region has 13 residues. The DNA for the CDR3 is TGCGCCAGCAGCTCAATGACACCTTACGAGCAGTACTTC. Residues: CASSSMTPYEQYF.

CDR3 protein: CASSPGTLTEAFF. Here the CDR3 DNA reads TGCGCCAGCAGCCCCGGGACACTGACTGAAGCTTTCTTT. The chain has TRBV5-1 and TRBJ1-1; D is perhaps TRBD1 (6 bases). This CDR3 comprises 13 residues. V was cut by 4 bases and J by 5 bases, with 12 bases left in between. CDR1 is SGHRS and CDR2 is YFSETQ in the germline V gene.

CDR3 coding DNA: TGTGCCATCAGTGATACCATAGAAGGGGGAGGCTACACCTTC. Translating it yields CAISDTIEGGGYTF. The chain carries TRBV10-3 and TRBJ1-2; D may be TRBD1 (6 bases). Germline CDR1 ENHRY, CDR2 SYGVKD. This CDR3 spans 14 amino acids. Trimming removed 3 bases from V and 8 bases from J, with 16 bases in between.